This T cell receptor (beta chain) was documented in a study of T-cell memory formation after mild COVID-19. Study conclusions and caveats: For contracting clones, CD4+ ones sat mainly in CM and EM, CD8+ in EMRA.

Note on this clonotype: The antigen is not known.

TCRdb re-derived calls from the 5' RACE reads in MiXCR, one entry per CDR3 protein. The table has 120,000 to 150,000 distinct CDR3 sequences, 15% to 20% seen once. The CDR3 contains 14 residues. Deletions cut 7 bases from V and 5 bases from J, with 17 bases between. The TCR originated in an adult woman who had mild COVID-19 (a few samples of this study predate the infection). Cell type and time point are not known. V is TRBV12-3 or TRBV12-4 and J is TRBJ2-5, with D maybe TRBD1 (6 bases). The sample comprised PBMCs or a T cell subset sorted from them (not recorded which). CDR3 in DNA: TGTGCCAGCACTCTACAGGGCATGGGGGAGACCCAGTACTTC. It encodes CASTLQGMGETQYF.